Below, 5 T cell receptor beta chains from the same sample are listed, as sequenced in a study of cytomegalovirus exposure and HLA in healthy donors. Sequencing was performed with immunoSEQ multiplex PCR; in TCRdb, only in-frame clones are kept and a portion is missing. This table holds 300,000 to 400,000 clones, 70% to 90% found once. The sample consisted of PBMCs. The receptors were gathered from a man younger than 45 in good health and CMV-seronegative.

The gene calls are TRBV5-1 and TRBJ2-7; 7 bases line up with TRBD1. Trimming at V came to 4 bases and at J to 2 bases, leaving 6 bases not matched to a gene. The CDR3 extends over 14 amino acids. Germline-derived CDR1 and CDR2 are SGHRS and YFSETQ. CDR3 region: CASSVTTGTYEQYF. CDR3 DNA: TGCGCCAGCAGCGTTACGACAGGGACCTACGAGCAGTACTTC. Full variable domain (outside the CDR3, taken from reference TRBV5-1 and TRBJ2-7): KAGVTQTPRYLIKTRGQQVTLSCSPISGHRSVSWYQQTPGQGLQFLFEYFSETQRNKGNFPGRFSGRQFSNSRSEMNVSTLELGDSALYLCASSVTTGTYEQYFGPGTRLTVT.

This clone was detected only a few times. The chain carries TRBV5-4 and TRBJ2-6; D is ambiguous. The CDR3 consists of 14 residues. The ends were cut back, 5 bases at V and 1 base at J, with 7 bases in the middle. From germline, CDR1 is SGHNT and CDR2 YYREEE (reference sequence). This CDR3 reads CASSPVSGANVLTF. The CDR3 DNA is TGTGCCAGCAGTCCCGTATCTGGGGCCAACGTCCTGACTTTC.

The rearrangement uses TRBV10-3 and TRBJ1-2; D call uncertain. The CDR3 is made up of 13 amino acids. V was shortened by 2 bases and J by 1 base, with 5 bases between the two germline ends. The germline V gene encodes CDR1 ENHRY and CDR2 SYGVKD. The CDR3 sequence is CAISEGSNYGYTF. CDR3 sequence (DNA): TGTGCCATCAGTGAGGGCAGTAACTATGGCTACACCTTC.

The CDR3 coding sequence is TGTGCCAGCAGCTTAGCGCGGAGGACAGGGGGAGAGACCCAGTACTTC. Its protein is CASSLARRTGGETQYF. The chain combines TRBV7-6 with TRBJ2-5; 10 bases map to TRBD1. The V gene end was trimmed by 0 bases and the J gene end by 4 bases; junction bases not matched to a gene: 5. The CDR3 length is 16 residues. The germline gives CDR1 SGHVS, CDR2 FNYEAQ.

Only one count was recorded for this clone. The J gene is TRBJ1-2, the V gene TRBV6-5; 9 bases match TRBD1. CDR1 is MNHEY and CDR2 is SVGAGI in the germline V gene. V lost 1 base to trimming and J lost 9 bases; unmatched junction nucleotides: 12. The CDR3 extends over 16 amino acids. The CDR3 protein is CASSYFGTGKFQRYTF. The CDR3 region has the DNA TGTGCCAGCAGTTACTTTGGGACAGGGAAGTTTCAACGCTACACCTTC.